This T cell receptor beta chain was obtained from a study of T-cell memory formation after mild COVID-19. Trimming left V 5 bases short and J 2 bases short, with 17 bases between. This CDR3 is built from 16 residues. The V gene's germline CDR1 is SGHAT and CDR2 FQNNGV. This clonotype occurred a few times. Antigen specificity is unknown. Regarding the study as a whole: Some responding clones appeared in pre-infection memory, suggesting cross-reactive memory joined. The study found contracting CD4+ clones mainly in CM and EM and contracting CD8+ clones in EMRA. Clones that shrank (day 15 to 85) were balanced CD4/CD8, whereas later expanders leaned CD4+.

TCRdb re-analysed the 5' RACE reads in MiXCR, keeping a single row per CDR3 protein. The table records 400,000 or so distinct CDR3 sequences, around 18% of them present only once. Sequenced: PBMCs or a T cell subset sorted from them (not recorded which). The chain couples TRBV11-2 to TRBJ2-3; no clear D. The TCR sequence derives from an adult woman who had mild COVID-19 (a few samples of this study predate the infection). Cell type and time point are not known. Here the CDR3 reads CASSRSRRPPTDTQYF. In DNA, the CDR3 is TGTGCCAGCAGCCGGAGCAGGCGGCCTCCCACAGATACGCAGTATTTT.